This T cell receptor beta chain was sequenced in a study of CD8+ T cells in alopecia areata. Extracted RNA was reverse transcribed into cDNA, the sequencing template. Some clones are missing from TCRdb's copy, which holds only in-frame ones; the method was immunoSEQ multiplex PCR. Among about 100,000 clones listed, 50% to 60% were seen once. Study-wide findings and caveats: Scalp repertoires also include resident alphabeta T cells from normal skin.

V lost 3 bases to trimming and J lost 8 bases, with 5 bases between them. Germline V CDR1 and CDR2: KGHSH, LQKENI. The CDR3 has 11 amino acids. Treatment of the sample: oral pan-JAK inhibitor, 5-10 mg twice daily. Peripheral blood, together with lesional scalp punch biopsies, was collected from alopecia areata patients. Remarks on this clone: The target antigen is unknown.

J is TRBJ2-1 and V is TRBV18, with D hard to call. The input for sequencing was CD8+ T cells sorted from blood, taken at approximately week 61, from a patient treated with tofacitinib. The sequence derives from a human donor with alopecia areata. CDR3 sequence (DNA): TGTGCCAGCTCACCGGCGGATGAGCAGTTCTTC. Amino acid sequence: CASSPADEQFF.